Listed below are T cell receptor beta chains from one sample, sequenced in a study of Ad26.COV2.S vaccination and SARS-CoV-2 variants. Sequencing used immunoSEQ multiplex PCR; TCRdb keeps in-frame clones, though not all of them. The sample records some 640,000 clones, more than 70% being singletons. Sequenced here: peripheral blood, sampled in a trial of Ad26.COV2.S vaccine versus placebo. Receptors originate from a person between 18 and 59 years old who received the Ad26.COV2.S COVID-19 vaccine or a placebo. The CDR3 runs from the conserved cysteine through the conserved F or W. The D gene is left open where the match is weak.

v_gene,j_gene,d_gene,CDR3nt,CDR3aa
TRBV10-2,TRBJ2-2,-,TGCGCCAGCAGTGCGATAGGTGGTAGGACCGGGGAGCTGTTTTTT,CASSAIGGRTGELFF
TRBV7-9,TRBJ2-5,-,TGTGCCAGCAGCTTACTCAGGGGCCAAGAGACCCAGTACTTC,CASSLLRGQETQYF
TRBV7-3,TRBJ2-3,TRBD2,TGTGCCAGCAGCTCGACTAGCGGGGGGACTCTGAAGGATACGCAGTATTTT,CASSSTSGGTLKDTQYF
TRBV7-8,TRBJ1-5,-,TGTGCCAGCAGCTTAGCGTGGCAGGGCCTCAATCAGCCCCAGCATTTT,CASSLAWQGLNQPQHF
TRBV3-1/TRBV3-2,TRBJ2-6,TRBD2,TGTGCCAGCAGCCCAAGGTCTAGCGGGACTGGGGCCAACGTCCTGACTTTC,CASSPRSSGTGANVLTF
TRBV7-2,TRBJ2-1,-,TGTGCCAGCAGCTTCAAAGTCCCGTCCTACAATGAGCAGTTCTTC,CASSFKVPSYNEQFF
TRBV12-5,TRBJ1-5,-,TGTGCTAGTGGTTTGGCACAAGGGGAGGGACGCCAGCCCCAGCATTTT,CASGLAQGEGRQPQHF
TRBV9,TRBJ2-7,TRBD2,TGTGCCAGCAGCGTAGAGGGTAGCGGGGGCTACGAGCAGTACTTC,CASSVEGSGGYEQYF
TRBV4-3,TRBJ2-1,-,TGCGCCAGCAGCCCAGAGGGGAATCCCTACAATGAGCAGTTCTTC,CASSPEGNPYNEQFF
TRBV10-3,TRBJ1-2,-,TGTGCCACCGGACCCTTATTGGGCTATGGCTACACCTTC,CATGPLLGYGYTF
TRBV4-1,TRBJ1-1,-,TGCGCCAGCGGACAGATGAACACTGAAGCTTTCTTT,CASGQMNTEAFF
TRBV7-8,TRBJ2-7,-,TGTGCCAGCCGCAAAGGACGGTTAACCTACGAGCAGTACTTC,CASRKGRLTYEQYF
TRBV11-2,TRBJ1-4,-,TGTGCCAGCAGCTTCTCAGGGCGTGGAGAAAAACTGTTTTTT,CASSFSGRGEKLFF
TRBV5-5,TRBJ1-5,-,TGTGCCAGCAGCGAACAGGGAAACAATCAGCCCCAGCATTTT,CASSEQGNNQPQHF
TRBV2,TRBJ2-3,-,TGTGCCAGCAGGGAGGGGCGGCTCACAGATACGCAGTATTTT,CASREGRLTDTQYF
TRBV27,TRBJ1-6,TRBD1,TGTGCCAGCAGTTCTGGGACAGGCGTGGATTCACCCCTCCACTTT,CASSSGTGVDSPLHF
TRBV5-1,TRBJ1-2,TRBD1,TGCGCCAGCAGCCGGGACAGGGCCTCTGGCTACACCTTC,CASSRDRASGYTF
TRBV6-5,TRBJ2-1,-,TGTGCCAGCAGTTTACCGGGACTGGGTACCTACAATGAGCAGTTCTTC,CASSLPGLGTYNEQFF
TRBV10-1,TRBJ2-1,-,TGCGCCAGCAGTCGAACGGGAGAAGCCTACAATGAGCAGTTCTTC,CASSRTGEAYNEQFF
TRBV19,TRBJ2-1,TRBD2,TGTGCCAGTAGTACCCAAGCGGGAGTCAACTACAATGAGCAGTTCTTC,CASSTQAGVNYNEQFF
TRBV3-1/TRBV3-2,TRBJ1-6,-,TGTGCCAGCAGCCCCTTTGGTTCACCCCTCCACTTT,CASSPFGSPLHF
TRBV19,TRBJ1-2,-,TGTGCCAGTAGTATAGAGGAGAACTATGGCTACACCTTC,CASSIEENYGYTF
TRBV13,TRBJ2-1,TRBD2,TGTGCCAGCAGCACTAGCGGGGGGTCCTTCTCCTACAATGAGCAGTTCTTC,CASSTSGGSFSYNEQFF
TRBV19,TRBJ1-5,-,TGTGCCGGAGGGGTACAGGGCAATCAGCCCCAGCATTTT,CAGGVQGNQPQHF
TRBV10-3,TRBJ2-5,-,TGTGCCATCAGGGGCGCCGGGGAGACCCAGTACTTC,CAIRGAGETQYF
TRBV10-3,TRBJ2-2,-,TGTGCCATCAGTGAGTCGCGGGGGCCCGGGGAGCTGTTTTTT,CAISESRGPGELFF
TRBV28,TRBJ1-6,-,TGTGCCAGCGGCCCCTCCTATAATTCACCCCTCCACTTT,CASGPSYNSPLHF
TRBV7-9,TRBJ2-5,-,TGTGCCAGCAGCTTAGGAAATGCTGGGGTCCAAGAGACCCAGTACTTC,CASSLGNAGVQETQYF
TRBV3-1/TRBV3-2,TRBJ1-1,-,TGTGCCAGCAGCCAAGACTGGGGCGATTTCATGAACACTGAAGCTTTCTTT,CASSQDWGDFMNTEAFF
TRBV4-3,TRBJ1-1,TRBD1,TGCGCCAGCAGCCACCCAGGGGGGGGGACTGAAGCTTTCTTT,CASSHPGGGTEAFF
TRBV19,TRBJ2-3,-,TGTGCCAGTAGTAGTTCCCCTAGCACAGATACGCAGTATTTT,CASSSSPSTDTQYF
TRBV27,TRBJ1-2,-,TGTGCCAGCAGTTTCAGGCAGGGAACCTATGGCTACACCTTC,CASSFRQGTYGYTF
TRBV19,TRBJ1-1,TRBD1,TGTGCCAGTAGTTCCCTCGACAGGGGGAGCACTGAAGCTTTCTTT,CASSSLDRGSTEAFF
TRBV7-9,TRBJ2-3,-,TGTGCCAGCAGCTTAGGCGAAGCAGGCACAGATACGCAGTATTTT,CASSLGEAGTDTQYF
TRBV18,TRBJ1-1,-,TGTGCCAGCTCACCGGCCAGTATCAGACTGGTGAACACTGAAGCTTTCTTT,CASSPASIRLVNTEAFF
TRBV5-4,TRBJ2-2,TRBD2,TGTGCCAGCAGCCAACCAGCGGGGGCGAACACCGGGGAGCTGTTTTTT,CASSQPAGANTGELFF
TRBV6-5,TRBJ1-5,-,TGTGCCAGCAGTTACTCGAGGGGGGGTCAGCCCCAGCATTTT,CASSYSRGGQPQHF
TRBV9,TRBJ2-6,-,TGTGCCAGCAGCGGAGGGGGCTCTGGGGCCAACGTCCTGACTTTC,CASSGGGSGANVLTF
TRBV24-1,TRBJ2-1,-,TGTGCCACCAGTGTAGGGGGGGTTGGAAATAATGAGCAGTTCTTC,CATSVGGVGNNEQFF
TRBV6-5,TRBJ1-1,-,TGTGCCAGCAGTTACAGTGGGGCAACTGAAGCTTTCTTT,CASSYSGATEAFF
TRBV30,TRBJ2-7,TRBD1,TGTGCCTGGAGTGCATGGGACAGGGTGTCCGAGCAGTACTTC,CAWSAWDRVSEQYF
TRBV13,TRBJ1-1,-,TGTGCCAGCAGCTTAGGGGCAGGGGATGGGAACACTGAAGCTTTCTTT,CASSLGAGDGNTEAFF
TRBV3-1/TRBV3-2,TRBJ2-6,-,TGTGCCAGCAGCCAAGATCTCGGCTCTGGGGCCAACGTCCTGACTTTC,CASSQDLGSGANVLTF
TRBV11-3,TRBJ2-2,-,TGTGCCAGCAGCTTAGGGCAGGGCGGCGGGGAGCTGTTTTTT,CASSLGQGGGELFF
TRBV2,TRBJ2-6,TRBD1,TGTGCCAGCGGCGGAAGGGACAGGGCTGCTGGGGCCAACGTCCTGACTTTC,CASGGRDRAAGANVLTF
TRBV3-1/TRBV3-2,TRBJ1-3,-,TGTGCCAGCTCCCCCTCTGGAAACACCATATATTTT,CASSPSGNTIYF